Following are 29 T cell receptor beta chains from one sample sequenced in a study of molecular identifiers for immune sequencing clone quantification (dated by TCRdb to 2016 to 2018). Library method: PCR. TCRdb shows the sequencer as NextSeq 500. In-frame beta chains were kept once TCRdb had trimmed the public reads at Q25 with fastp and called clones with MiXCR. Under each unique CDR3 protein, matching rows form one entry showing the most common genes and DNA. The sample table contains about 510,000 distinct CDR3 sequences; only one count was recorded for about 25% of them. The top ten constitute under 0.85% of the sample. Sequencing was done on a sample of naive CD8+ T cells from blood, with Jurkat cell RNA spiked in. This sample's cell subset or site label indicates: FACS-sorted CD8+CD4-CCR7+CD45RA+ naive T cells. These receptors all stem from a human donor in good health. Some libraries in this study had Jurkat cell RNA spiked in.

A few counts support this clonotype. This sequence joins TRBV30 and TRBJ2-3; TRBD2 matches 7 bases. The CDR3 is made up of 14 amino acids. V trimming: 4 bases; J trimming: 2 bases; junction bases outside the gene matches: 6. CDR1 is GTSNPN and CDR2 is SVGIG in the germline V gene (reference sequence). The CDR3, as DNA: TGTGCCTGGACCTTTAGCGGGTTCACAGATACGCAGTATTTT. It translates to CAWTFSGFTDTQYF.

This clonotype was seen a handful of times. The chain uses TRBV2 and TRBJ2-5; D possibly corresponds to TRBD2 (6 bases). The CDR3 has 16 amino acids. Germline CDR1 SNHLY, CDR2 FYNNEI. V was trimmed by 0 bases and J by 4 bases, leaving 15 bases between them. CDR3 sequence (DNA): TGTGCCAGCAGTGAAGCGCTTAGACGGGGGACAGAGACCCAGTACTTC. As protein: CASSEALRRGTETQYF.

The CDR3 is CSAREESGSSYEQYF. The DNA of the CDR3 is TGCAGTGCTAGAGAGGAGTCAGGGTCCTCCTACGAGCAGTACTTC. The rearrangement joins TRBV20-1 to TRBJ2-7; weak D call: TRBD1 (5 bases). Germline V gives CDR1 DFQATT, CDR2 SNEGSKA (reference sequence). The CDR3 has 15 amino acids. Trimming took off 0 bases at V and 0 bases at J, with 12 bases between the two ends.

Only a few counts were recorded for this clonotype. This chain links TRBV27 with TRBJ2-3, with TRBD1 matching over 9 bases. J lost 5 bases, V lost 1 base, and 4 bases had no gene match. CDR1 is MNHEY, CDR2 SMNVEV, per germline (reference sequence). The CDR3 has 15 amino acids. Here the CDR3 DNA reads TGTGCCAGCAGTTTATTGACAGGGGGGAGAGATACGCAGTATTTT. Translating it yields CASSLLTGGRDTQYF.

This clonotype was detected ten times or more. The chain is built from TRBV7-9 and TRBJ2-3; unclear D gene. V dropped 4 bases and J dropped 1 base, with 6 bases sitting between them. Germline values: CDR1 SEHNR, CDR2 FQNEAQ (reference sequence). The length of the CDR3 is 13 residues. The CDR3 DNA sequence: TGTGCCAGCAGCTCCGAGGGCACAGATACGCAGTATTTT. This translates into CASSSEGTDTQYF.

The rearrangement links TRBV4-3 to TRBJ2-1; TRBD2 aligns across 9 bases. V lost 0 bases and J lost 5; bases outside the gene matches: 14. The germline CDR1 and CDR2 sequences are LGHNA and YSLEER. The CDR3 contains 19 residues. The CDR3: CASSQDGWGTSGHNNEQFF. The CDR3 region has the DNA TGCGCCAGCAGCCAAGATGGTTGGGGTACTAGCGGGCACAACAATGAGCAGTTCTTC.

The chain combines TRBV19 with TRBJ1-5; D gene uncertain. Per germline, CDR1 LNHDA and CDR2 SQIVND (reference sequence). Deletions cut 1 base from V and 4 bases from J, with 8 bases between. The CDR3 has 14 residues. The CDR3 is CASSIGSGNQPQHF. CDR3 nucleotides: TGTGCCAGTAGTATAGGGTCAGGTAATCAGCCCCAGCATTTT.

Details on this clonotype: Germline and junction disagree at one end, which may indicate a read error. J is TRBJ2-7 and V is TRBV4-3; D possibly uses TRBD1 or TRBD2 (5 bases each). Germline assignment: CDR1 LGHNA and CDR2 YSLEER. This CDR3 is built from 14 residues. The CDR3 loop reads CTSSPGLGPYEQYF. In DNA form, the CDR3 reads TGCACCAGCAGCCCCGGTTTGGGACCCTACGAGCAGTACTTC.

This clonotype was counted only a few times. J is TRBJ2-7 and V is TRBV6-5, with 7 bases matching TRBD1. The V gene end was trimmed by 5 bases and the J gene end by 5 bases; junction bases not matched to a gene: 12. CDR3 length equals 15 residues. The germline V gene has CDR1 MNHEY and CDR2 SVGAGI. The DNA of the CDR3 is TGTGCCAGCAGTAAACCGGGACAGATGACCCACGAGCAGTACTTC. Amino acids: CASSKPGQMTHEQYF.

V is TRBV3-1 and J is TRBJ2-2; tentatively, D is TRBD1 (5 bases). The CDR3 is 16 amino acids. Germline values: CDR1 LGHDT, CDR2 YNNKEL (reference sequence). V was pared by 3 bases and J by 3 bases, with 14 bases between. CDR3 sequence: CASSHWGGLHTGELFF. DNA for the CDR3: TGTGCCAGCAGCCACTGGGGCGGCTTGCACACCGGGGAGCTGTTTTTT.

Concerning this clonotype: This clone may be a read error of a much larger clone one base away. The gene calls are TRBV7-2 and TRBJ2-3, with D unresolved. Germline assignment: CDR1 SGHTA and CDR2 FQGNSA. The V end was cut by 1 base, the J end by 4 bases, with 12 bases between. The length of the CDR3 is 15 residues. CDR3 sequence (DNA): TGTGCCAGCAGCTTAGAAGGATATTTCGCAGATACGCAGTATTTT. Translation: CASSLEGYFADTQYF. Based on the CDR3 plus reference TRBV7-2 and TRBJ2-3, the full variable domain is GAGVSQSPSNKVTEKGKDVELRCDPISGHTALYWYRQSLGQGLEFLIYFQGNSAPDKSGLPSDRFSAERTGGSVSTLTIQRTQQEDSAVYLCASSLEGYFADTQYFGPGTRLTVL.

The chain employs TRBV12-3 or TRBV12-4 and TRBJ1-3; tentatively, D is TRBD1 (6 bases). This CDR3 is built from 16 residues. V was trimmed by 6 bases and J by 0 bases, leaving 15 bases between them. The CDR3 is CASSQVGGPSGNTIYF. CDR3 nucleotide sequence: TGTGCCAGCAGCCAGGTGGGGGGCCCCTCTGGAAACACCATATATTTT.

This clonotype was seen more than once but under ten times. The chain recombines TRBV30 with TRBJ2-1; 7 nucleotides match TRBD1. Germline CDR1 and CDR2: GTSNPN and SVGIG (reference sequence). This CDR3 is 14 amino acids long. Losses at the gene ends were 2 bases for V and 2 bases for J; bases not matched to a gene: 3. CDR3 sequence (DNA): TGTGCCTGGAGTCACGGGACAGCCTACAATGAGCAGTTCTTC. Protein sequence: CAWSHGTAYNEQFF.

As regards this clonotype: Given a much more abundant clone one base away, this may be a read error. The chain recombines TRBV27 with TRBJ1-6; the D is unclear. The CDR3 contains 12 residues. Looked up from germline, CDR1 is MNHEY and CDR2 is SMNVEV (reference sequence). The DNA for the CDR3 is TGTGCCAGCAGTCCTCATAATACACCCCTCCACTTT. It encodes CASSPHNTPLHF.

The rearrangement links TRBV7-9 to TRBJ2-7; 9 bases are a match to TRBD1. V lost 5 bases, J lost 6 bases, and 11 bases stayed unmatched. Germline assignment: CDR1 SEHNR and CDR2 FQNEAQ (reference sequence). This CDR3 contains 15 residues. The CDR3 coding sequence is TGTGCCAGCAGCCAGTCACGGGACAGGGTAGGCGAGCAGTACTTC. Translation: CASSQSRDRVGEQYF.

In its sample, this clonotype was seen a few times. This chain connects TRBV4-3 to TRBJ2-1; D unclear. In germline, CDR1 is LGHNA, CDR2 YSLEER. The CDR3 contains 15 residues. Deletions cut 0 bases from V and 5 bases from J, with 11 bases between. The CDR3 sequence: CASSQDGRRNNEQFF. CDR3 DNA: TGCGCCAGCAGCCAAGATGGTAGACGGAACAATGAGCAGTTCTTC.

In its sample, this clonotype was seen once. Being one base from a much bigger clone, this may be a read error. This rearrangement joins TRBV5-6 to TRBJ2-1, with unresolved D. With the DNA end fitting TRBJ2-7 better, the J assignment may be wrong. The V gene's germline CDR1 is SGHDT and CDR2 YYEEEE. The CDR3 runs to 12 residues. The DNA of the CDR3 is TGTGCCAGCAGCCTAGTCCCCAATGAGCAGTACTTC. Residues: CASSLVPNEQYF.

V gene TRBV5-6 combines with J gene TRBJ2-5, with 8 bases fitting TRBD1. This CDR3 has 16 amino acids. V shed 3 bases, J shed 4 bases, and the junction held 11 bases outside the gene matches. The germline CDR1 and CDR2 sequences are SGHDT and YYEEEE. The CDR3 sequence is CASSSGQGFIGETQYF. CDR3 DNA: TGTGCCAGCAGCTCCGGACAGGGATTCATAGGAGAGACCCAGTACTTC.

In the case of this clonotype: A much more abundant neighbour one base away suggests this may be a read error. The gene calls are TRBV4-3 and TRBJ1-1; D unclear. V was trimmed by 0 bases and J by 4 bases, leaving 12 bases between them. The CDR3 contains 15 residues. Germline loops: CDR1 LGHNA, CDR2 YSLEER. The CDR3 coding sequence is TGCGCCAGCAGCCAAGATCCTGGGAGTTGCACTGAAGCTTTCTTT. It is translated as CASSQDPGSCTEAFF.

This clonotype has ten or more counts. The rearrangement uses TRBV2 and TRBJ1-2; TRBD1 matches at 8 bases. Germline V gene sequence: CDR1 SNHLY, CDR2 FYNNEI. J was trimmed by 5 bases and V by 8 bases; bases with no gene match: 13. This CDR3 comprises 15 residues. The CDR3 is CASGGFRGQGYGYTF. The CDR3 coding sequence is TGTGCCAGCGGGGGATTCCGAGGACAGGGTTATGGCTACACCTTC.

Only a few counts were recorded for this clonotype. In DNA form, the CDR3 reads TGCGCCAGCAGCCCGTCACTTGCTCCACTAGCGGGGGGATTAAGCTCCTACGAGCAGTACTTC. Its translation is CASSPSLAPLAGGLSSYEQYF. The V gene is TRBV4-3, the J gene TRBJ2-7, with TRBD2 matching over 12 bases. CDR3 size: 21 residues. Germline V gene data show CDR1 as LGHNA and CDR2 as YSLEER. With 4 bases clipped from V and 0 bases from J, the junction kept 19 bases outside the gene matches.

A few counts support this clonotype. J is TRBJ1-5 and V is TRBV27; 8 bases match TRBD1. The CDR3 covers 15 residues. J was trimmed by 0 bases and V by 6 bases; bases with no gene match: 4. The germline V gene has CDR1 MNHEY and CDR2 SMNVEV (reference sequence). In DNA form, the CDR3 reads TGTGCCAGCAGGGGGACAGGATCTAGCAATCAGCCCCAGCATTTT. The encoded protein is CASRGTGSSNQPQHF.

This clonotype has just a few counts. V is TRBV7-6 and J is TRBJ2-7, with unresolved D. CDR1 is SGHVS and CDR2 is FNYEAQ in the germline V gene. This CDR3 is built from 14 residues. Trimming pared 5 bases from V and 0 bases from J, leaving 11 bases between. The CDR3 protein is CASSPTQSSYEQYF. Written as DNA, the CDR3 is TGTGCCAGCAGCCCCACACAGAGCTCCTACGAGCAGTACTTC.

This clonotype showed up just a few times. CDR3: CASSLSDHQETQYF. Written as DNA, the CDR3 is TGTGCCAGCAGCTTATCGGACCACCAAGAGACCCAGTACTTC. The chain joins TRBV5-6 to TRBJ2-5; D not certain. The V end lost 2 bases, the J end lost 0 bases, and 8 bases lay between the germline ends. The CDR3 totals 14 residues. In germline, CDR1 is SGHDT, CDR2 YYEEEE.

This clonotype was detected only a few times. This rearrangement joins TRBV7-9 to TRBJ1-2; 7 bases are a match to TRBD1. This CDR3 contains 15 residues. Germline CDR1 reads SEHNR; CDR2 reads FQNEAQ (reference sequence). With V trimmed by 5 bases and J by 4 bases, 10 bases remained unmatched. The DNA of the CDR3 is TGTGCCAGCAGCCTAGGCCCGGGGACAGCCTATGGCTACACCTTC. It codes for CASSLGPGTAYGYTF. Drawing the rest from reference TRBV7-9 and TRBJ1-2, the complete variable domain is DTGVSQNPRHKITKRGQNVTFRCDPISEHNRLYWYRQTLGQGPEFLTYFQNEAQLEKSRLLSDRFSAERPKGSFSTLEIQRTEQGDSAMYLCASSLGPGTAYGYTFGSGTRLTVV.

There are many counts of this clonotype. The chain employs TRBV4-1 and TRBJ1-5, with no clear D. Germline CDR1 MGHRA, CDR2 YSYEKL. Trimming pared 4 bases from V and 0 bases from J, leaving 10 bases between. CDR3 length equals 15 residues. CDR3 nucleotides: TGCGCCAGCAGCCCCAATGGCGGTAGCAATCAGCCCCAGCATTTT. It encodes CASSPNGGSNQPQHF.

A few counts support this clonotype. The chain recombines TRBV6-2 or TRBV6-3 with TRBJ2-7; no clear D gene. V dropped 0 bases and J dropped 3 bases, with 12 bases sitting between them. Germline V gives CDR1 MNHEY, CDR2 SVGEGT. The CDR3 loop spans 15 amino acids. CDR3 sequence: CASSYSTANSYEQYF. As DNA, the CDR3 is TGTGCCAGCAGTTACTCTACAGCCAACAGCTACGAGCAGTACTTC.

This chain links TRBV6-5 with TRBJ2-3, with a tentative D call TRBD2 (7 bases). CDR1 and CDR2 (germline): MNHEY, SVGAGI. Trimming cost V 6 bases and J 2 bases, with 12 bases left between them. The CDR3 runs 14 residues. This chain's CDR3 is CASSGGPYTDTQYF. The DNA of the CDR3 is TGTGCCAGCAGCGGGGGGCCGTACACAGATACGCAGTATTTT.

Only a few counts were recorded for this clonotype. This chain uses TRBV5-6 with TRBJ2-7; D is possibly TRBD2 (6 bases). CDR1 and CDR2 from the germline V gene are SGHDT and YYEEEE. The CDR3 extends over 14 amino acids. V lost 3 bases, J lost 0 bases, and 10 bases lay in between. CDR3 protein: CASSWGLTSYEQYF. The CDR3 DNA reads TGTGCCAGCAGCTGGGGACTGACCTCCTACGAGCAGTACTTC.